This T cell receptor beta chain comes out of a study of blood T cell repertoires in COVID-19. The method was immunoSEQ multiplex PCR; TCRdb's version includes in-frame clones alone and lacks a portion of them. This sample has a few hundred thousand clones; 80% to 90% occur once, and the top ten carry around 2.2%. The sequence derives from a man aged 25 to 40 who had recovered from COVID-19. Sequencing was done on a sample of PBMCs or T cells enriched from blood (not recorded which).

This CDR3 reads CASSRLAGGPGTGELFF. The CDR3 DNA reads as TGTGCCAGCAGTCGTCTAGCGGGGGGGCCGGGCACCGGGGAGCTGTTTTTT. The gene calls are TRBV3-1 (or the pseudogene TRBV3-2) and TRBJ2-2; TRBD2 matches at 12 bases. The V gene's germline CDR1 is LGHDT and CDR2 YNNKEL (reference sequence). The J segment lost 4 bases and the V segment lost 6 bases, leaving 9 bases of the junction unmatched. This CDR3 comprises 17 residues.